Below, 2 T cell receptor beta chains from the same sample are listed, as sequenced in a study of blood T cell repertoires in COVID-19. Using immunoSEQ multiplex PCR, the repertoire was profiled, and TCRdb retains in-frame clones only, with some absent. The sample carries 250,000 to 350,000 clones, approximately 91% recorded once. Sequences were obtained from peripheral blood. The source of these receptors is a woman aged 40 to 50 who had recovered from COVID-19.

The chain is built from TRBV5-1 and TRBJ1-2, with 11 bases matching TRBD1. Unmatched junction bases numbered 4, after V lost 4 bases and J lost 2 bases. The germline V gene encodes CDR1 SGHRS and CDR2 YFSETQ. CDR3 length equals 15 residues. For the CDR3, the DNA is TGCGCCAGCAGCCCAGGACAGGGGGCCAACTATGGCTACACCTTC. Translating gives CASSPGQGANYGYTF.

The chain carries TRBV5-1 and TRBJ2-2, with 7 bases lining up with TRBD2. Germline V lookup: CDR1 SGHRS, CDR2 YFSETQ. V was pared by 4 bases and J by 5 bases, with 14 bases of the junction left unmatched. CDR3 length: 17 amino acids. The CDR3 loop is CASSRPAGPSGTGELFF. In DNA form, the CDR3 reads TGCGCCAGCAGCCGCCCAGCGGGACCCTCAGGGACCGGGGAGCTGTTTTTT.